The entry that follows covers one T cell receptor beta chain sequence. The CDR3 sequence is 12 residues long. CDR1 and CDR2 (germline): SGHTA, FQGNSA. V trimming: 4 bases; J trimming: 9 bases; junction bases outside the gene matches: 4. Primed by a sample-barcoded 5' primer and a J-beta primer mix, a second PCR proceeded for 7 to 11 cycles. Using its own MiXCR run on the 5' RACE reads, TCRdb lists one record per CDR3 protein. In the table there are about 970,000 distinct CDR3 sequences, 51% of which are singletons. This sample is drawn from a study of blood T cells in healthy people across ages. Total RNA amounts of at least 6 micrograms were extracted per sample.

The TCR comes from a woman aged 55 to 70 in good health. Material: blood. The chain is built from TRBV7-2 and TRBJ1-2, with TRBD1 matching 8 bases. CDR3 sequence: CASSSTGDRYTF. The CDR3 nucleotides read TGTGCCAGCAGCTCGACAGGGGACCGCTACACCTTC.